Shown below are 3 T cell receptor beta chains from a single sample sequenced in a study of T-cell reconstitution after alpha-beta-depleted transplantation in children. The TCRbeta library was prepared with unique molecular identifiers. TCRdb ran MiXCR on the PCR reads and lists one entry per CDR3 protein. The table has about 300,000 distinct CDR3 sequences, roughly a tenth seen once. Sequenced here: PBMCs, sampled before TCRalphabeta/CD19-depleted stem cell transplant. The source is a boy in the first two years of life with acute myeloid leukemia, due to receive a stem cell transplant.

In this sample, this clonotype turned up many times. V is TRBV27 and J is TRBJ2-3; 12 bases are a match to TRBD2. Per germline, CDR1 MNHEY and CDR2 SMNVEV (reference sequence). V dropped 5 bases and J dropped 0; count of bases not matched to a gene: 3. The CDR3 totals 16 residues. The CDR3 DNA reads TGTGCCAGCAGTCCACTAGCGGGAGGAAGCACAGATACGCAGTATTTT. Translation: CASSPLAGGSTDTQYF.

There are many counts of this clonotype. The chain joins TRBV18 to TRBJ1-1; 9 bases are a match to TRBD1. The CDR3 sequence is 16 residues long. Trimming removed 3 bases from V and 2 bases from J; junction bases left unmatched: 7. Germline V gene data show CDR1 as KGHSH and CDR2 as LQKENI. Written as DNA, the CDR3 is TGTGCCAGCTCACCTTTGACAGGGGGGTTTAACACTGAAGCTTTCTTT. Its translation: CASSPLTGGFNTEAFF. The complete variable domain, with remaining parts taken from reference TRBV18 and TRBJ1-1, reads NAGVMQNPRHLVRRRGQEARLRCSPMKGHSHVYWYRQLPEEGLKFMVYLQKENIIDESGMPKERFSAEFPKEGPSILRIQQVVRGDSAAYFCASSPLTGGFNTEAFFGQGTRLTVV.

V is TRBV27 and J is TRBJ2-7, with a possible D match to TRBD1 (6 bases). The V end was cut by 8 bases, the J end by 3 bases, with 17 bases between. Germline CDR1 MNHEY, CDR2 SMNVEV (reference sequence). This CDR3 spans 14 amino acids. DNA for the CDR3: TGTGCCAGCCGAGGCCGGACAGCCAGCTACGAGCAGTACTTC. The encoded protein is CASRGRTASYEQYF.